A selection of T cell receptor beta chains follows, all from one sample in a study of T cell responses to AZD1222 COVID-19 vaccine. Method: immunoSEQ multiplex PCR; TCRdb's copy keeps in-frame clones and lacks some. Of under 130,000 clones in the sample, roughly nine tenths were seen once. This specimen consisted of peripheral blood, obtained on day 0 of AZD1222 vaccination. Every receptor here comes from an adult in good health. CDR3s include the opening cysteine and the closing phenylalanine or tryptophan. A D gene is named only where the DNA matches it firmly. Part of the rows lack a size; the others show once, few, many or a class for expanded clones.

TRBJ1-2,TRBV28,.,.,TGTGCCAGCAGTTTAGCTCGTGACAGCAGTTTTCCGAGGTATGGCTACACCTTC,CASSLARDSSFPRYGYTF
TRBJ2-1,TRBV29-1,.,.,TGCAGCGTGCGGACGGGCTGGAATGAGCAGTTCTTC,CSVRTGWNEQFF
TRBJ1-3,TRBV9,.,once,TGTGCCAGCAGCGTAGCTGGGACGGGAGGAAACACCATATATTTT,CASSVAGTGGNTIYF
TRBJ1-4,TRBV4-2,.,.,TGTGCCAGCAGCCGACACAGGAACGAAAAACTGTTTTTT,CASSRHRNEKLFF
TRBJ2-3,TRBV3-1/TRBV3-2,.,.,TGTGCCAGCAGCCAAGATAGGCGAGCTAATACGCAGTATTTT,CASSQDRRANTQYF
TRBJ2-1,TRBV5-1,TRBD2,.,TGCGCCAGCTCCATAGGACTAGCGGCCTACAATGAGCAGTTCTTC,CASSIGLAAYNEQFF
TRBJ2-5,TRBV14,.,.,TGTGCCAGCAGCCATGATCCGCGACAGGTGGGGCAAGAGACCCAGTACTTC,CASSHDPRQVGQETQYF
TRBJ2-1,TRBV7-7,TRBD1,.,TGTGCCAGCAGCTCCGGGACAGGGCCTTCCTACAATGAGCAGTTCTTC,CASSSGTGPSYNEQFF
TRBJ1-6,TRBV29-1,.,.,TGCAGCGTTGGGAACAGTCTTAATTCACCCCTCCACTTT,CSVGNSLNSPLHF
TRBJ1-5,TRBV12-3/TRBV12-4,.,.,TGTGCCAGCAGTTTCGGGAGGAATCAGCCCCAGCATTTT,CASSFGRNQPQHF
TRBJ1-3,TRBV6-5,TRBD1,.,TGTGCCAGCACCAGGGGGGCCAACTCTGGAAACACCATATATTTT,CASTRGANSGNTIYF
TRBJ1-5,TRBV19,.,.,TGTGCCAGTCTGGGAGGGACGAGCGGGAATCAGCCCCAGCATTTT,CASLGGTSGNQPQHF
TRBJ2-5,TRBV2,.,.,TGTGCCAGCAGCAGGGGTCTAGAGACCCAGTACTTC,CASSRGLETQYF
TRBJ2-3,TRBV18,.,.,TGTGCCAGCTCGCCTCCAGGGTTGGGCACAGATACGCAGTATTTT,CASSPPGLGTDTQYF
TRBJ1-1,TRBV19,TRBD1,.,TGTGCCAGTAGTCGGCAGGGGGGTTGGACTGAAGCTTTCTTT,CASSRQGGWTEAFF